This T cell receptor beta chain appears in the sequencing data of a study of T cell responses to AZD1222 COVID-19 vaccine. Points from the study as a whole: The CD4 TCRs associated with vaccination extended across spike and predominated at 160-218 and 743-854. The study reported that nearly half of spike-specific TCRs target unmutated variant regions. Increased Spike-specific TCR breadth and depth were observed after two AZD1222 doses.

The method was immunoSEQ multiplex PCR; TCRdb's version includes in-frame clones alone and lacks a portion of them. The repertoire holds around 160,000 clones, with over 80% as singletons. With 2 bases removed from V and 7 bases from J, the gap between germline ends came to 9 bases. The CDR3 spans 13 residues. Germline CDR1 reads MNHEY; CDR2 reads SVGEGT. As to this clone: Its antigen is undetermined.

V gene TRBV6-2 or TRBV6-3 combines with J gene TRBJ1-5; D gene uncertain. The sample was peripheral blood, taken on day 0 of MenACWY control vaccination. The receptor comes from an adult in good health. The CDR3 is CASSYVGLQPQHF. The CDR3 nucleotides read TGTGCCAGCAGTTACGTTGGATTGCAGCCCCAGCATTTT.